The 3 T cell receptor beta chains reported below all come from one sample, sequenced in a study of post-analysis software for immune sequencing data. Built from TCR beta cDNA, the libraries had unique molecular identifiers in them. TCRdb itself ran the PCR reads through MiXCR, one entry per CDR3 protein. The sample lists roughly 620,000 distinct CDR3 sequences, 44% occurring once. Overall study findings and caveats: With TRBV5-6, TRBV5-1 and TRBV20-1 included, about five TRBV segments were more frequent in patients than in controls.

Their cognate antigens are unknown. The sequencing input was blood. The receptors were gathered from a girl between 10 and 17 years old with multiple sclerosis.

CDR3 sequence: CASSLALLGRADGYTF. The CDR3 region has the DNA TGCGCCAGCAGCTTGGCCCTCCTCGGCAGGGCGGATGGCTACACCTTC. The chain links TRBV5-1 to TRBJ1-2, with D perhaps TRBD1 (5 bases). The CDR3 loop spans 16 amino acids. Germline CDR1 and CDR2: SGHRS and YFSETQ. V was cut by 0 bases and J by 6 bases, with 18 bases left in between.

CDR3: CASREPGPGEKLFF. Written as DNA, the CDR3 is TGTGCCAGCAGGGAACCGGGACCAGGTGAAAAACTGTTTTTT. This chain connects TRBV6-5 to TRBJ1-4; tentative D call: TRBD1 (5 bases). V was clipped by 6 bases and J by 7 bases, with 15 bases between them. The CDR3 has 14 residues. In germline, CDR1 is MNHEY, CDR2 SVGAGI.

J is TRBJ2-5 and V is TRBV7-9; D possibly corresponds to TRBD1 (5 bases). The CDR3 totals 14 residues. V dropped 1 base and J dropped 4 bases, with 10 bases sitting between them. CDR1 is SEHNR and CDR2 is FQNEAQ in the germline V gene (reference sequence). CDR3 residues: CASSLGGRIETQYF. DNA of the CDR3: TGTGCCAGCAGCTTAGGGGGCCGGATAGAGACCCAGTACTTC.